Below are 13 T cell receptor beta chains sequenced from a single sample in a study of control samples from healthy donors and cancer patients. Measured with immunoSEQ multiplex PCR; TCRdb has only the in-frame clones, and not every one. The repertoire holds 22,000 or so clones, with around 83% as singletons. Input material: PBMCs. The receptors come from a man aged 55 to 70 with head and neck cancer.

This clone was seen a handful of times. The chain combines TRBV6-5 with TRBJ1-3; D is undetermined. Trimming left V 7 bases short and J 7 bases short, with 17 bases between. The germline gives CDR1 MNHEY, CDR2 SVGAGI. This CDR3 comprises 14 residues. The CDR3 DNA is TGTGCCAGCATATTCGCCCGCCCCGGGAACACCATATATTTT. Amino acids: CASIFARPGNTIYF.

The chain has TRBV2 and TRBJ2-6; a possible D gene is TRBD1 (6 bases). Looked up from germline, CDR1 is SNHLY and CDR2 is FYNNEI. The CDR3 length is 16 residues. V was trimmed by 4 bases and J by 0 bases, leaving 10 bases between them. For the CDR3, the DNA is TGTGCCAGCAGTGGAGACAGGCCCTCTGGGGCCAACGTCCTGACTTTC. Amino acid sequence: CASSGDRPSGANVLTF.

The rearrangement joins TRBV19 to TRBJ2-1; D is possibly TRBD2 (5 bases). Germline V CDR1 and CDR2: LNHDA, SQIVND (reference sequence). The CDR3 is 15 amino acids. V lost 6 bases and J lost 0, with 12 bases in between. CDR3 protein: CASRVRAASYNEQFF. In DNA, the CDR3 is TGTGCCAGTAGGGTGAGAGCGGCCTCCTACAATGAGCAGTTCTTC. The full variable domain, completed using reference TRBV19 and TRBJ2-1, is DGGITQSPKYLFRKEGQNVTLSCEQNLNHDAMYWYRQDPGQGLRLIYYSQIVNDFQKGDIAEGYSVSREKKESFPLTVTSAQKNPTAFYLCASRVRAASYNEQFFGPGTRLTVL.

This chain joins TRBV27 and TRBJ1-6, with D hard to call. This CDR3 comprises 12 residues. V lost 2 bases and J lost 9, with 5 bases in between. CDR1 and CDR2 from the germline V gene are MNHEY and SMNVEV (reference sequence). The CDR3 is CASSLTGSPLHF. The CDR3 nucleotides read TGTGCCAGCAGTTTAACGGGTTCACCCCTCCACTTT.

V gene TRBV19 combines with J gene TRBJ2-3; 10 positions agree with TRBD2. Germline CDR1 LNHDA, CDR2 SQIVND (reference sequence). CDR3 length equals 17 residues. Trimming took 7 bases from V and 3 from J; bases not matched to a gene: 13. The CDR3 nucleotides read TGTGCCAGTAAAGGCCGTGCAAGCGGGAGGGCAACAGATACGCAGTATTTT. Translated, it gives CASKGRASGRATDTQYF.

The CDR3 region is CASTPPRGAQHF. Written as DNA, the CDR3 is TGTGCCAGCACCCCCCCCCGGGGGGCCCAGCATTTT. This chain links TRBV28 with TRBJ1-5, with D perhaps TRBD1 (5 bases). The CDR3 has 12 residues. CDR1 and CDR2 from the germline V gene are MDHEN and SYDVKM. The V gene lost 7 bases and the J gene lost 11 bases, with 15 bases spanning the gap.

Written as DNA, the CDR3 is TGTGCCACCAGTGATAAGGGACTAGCGGGACGGTCAGGAGAGCAGTTCTTC. Residues: CATSDKGLAGRSGEQFF. The chain is built from TRBV24-1 and TRBJ2-1; 13 bases match TRBD2. With 3 bases clipped from V and 10 bases from J, the junction kept 11 bases outside the gene matches. The CDR3 length is 17 residues. Germline assignment: CDR1 KGHDR and CDR2 SFDVKD.

This clone was observed once. This may be a read error, as it is one base from a much larger clone. This specimen includes other DNA sequences encoding the same CDR3. The chain recombines TRBV5-8 with TRBJ1-3; 7 positions match TRBD1. CDR3 size: 15 residues. The trim removed 3 bases at V and 2 bases at J, leaving 5 bases unmatched. Germline CDR1 SGHTS, CDR2 YDEGEE. DNA for the CDR3: TGTGCCAGCAGCTCTGACAGGGTCCCTGGAAACACCATATATTTT. It translates to CASSSDRVPGNTIYF.

This chain joins TRBV29-1 and TRBJ2-7, with D possibly TRBD2 on 6 matching bases. CDR1 is SQVTM and CDR2 is ANQGSEA in the germline V gene. The CDR3 is 12 residues long. Trimming pared 7 bases from V and 5 bases from J, leaving 15 bases between. CDR3 bases: TGCAGCGGCGGAGGGACCTCTGACGAGCAGTACTTC. Translating gives CSGGGTSDEQYF.

The CDR3: CASSFSLTGDGYTF. CDR3 DNA sequence: TGTGCCAGCAGTTTCTCCCTGACAGGGGATGGCTACACCTTC. The rearrangement links TRBV27 to TRBJ1-2, with TRBD1 matching 8 bases. The CDR3 extends over 14 amino acids. Germline lookup yields CDR1 MNHEY and CDR2 SMNVEV (reference sequence). The trim removed 3 bases at V and 6 bases at J, leaving 6 bases unmatched.

The chain recombines TRBV6-5 with TRBJ1-1; the D is unclear. This CDR3 comprises 13 residues. CDR1 and CDR2 from the germline V gene are MNHEY and SVGAGI. The V gene lost 3 bases and the J gene lost 1 base, with 6 bases spanning the gap. The CDR3 nucleotides are TGTGCCAGCAGTTATTGGGGGAACACTGAAGCTTTCTTT. Translating gives CASSYWGNTEAFF.

The chain combines TRBV4-1 with TRBJ2-3; D uncertain. V lost 1 base and J lost 5, with 4 bases in between. CDR3 length: 12 residues. Germline CDR1 MGHRA, CDR2 YSYEKL. This CDR3 is CASSQGGDTQYF. In nucleotides, the CDR3 is TGCGCCAGCAGCCAAGGGGGAGATACGCAGTATTTT.

This clone was seen a few times. The chain recombines TRBV30 with TRBJ2-3, with D possibly matching TRBD2 (7 bases). The CDR3 sequence is 20 residues long. Looked up from germline, CDR1 is GTSNPN and CDR2 is SVGIG (reference sequence). Trimming took off 0 bases at V and 0 bases at J, with 25 bases between the two ends. For the CDR3, the DNA is TGTGCCTGGAGTGTAAGATGGGGGGCTAGCGGAGGGATTAGCACAGATACGCAGTATTTT. As protein: CAWSVRWGASGGISTDTQYF.